There are a few counts of the clone carrying this T cell receptor (beta chain). The V gene lost 10 bases and the J gene lost 2 bases, with 14 bases spanning the gap. The CDR3 is 13 amino acids. The germline gives CDR1 MNHEY, CDR2 SVGAGI. The data belong to a study of Ad26.COV2.S vaccination and SARS-CoV-2 variants. Study background: Donor was one of the participants in the Ad26.COV2.S arm of the COV1001 trial.

Indicated treatment: some 20 received Ad26.COV2.S at low or high dose, single or two shots; five or six received placebo; per-sample allocation not given. Collection of samples fell on day 63 after the first vaccine or placebo injection. Profiling relied on immunoSEQ multiplex PCR, and the TCRdb table lists in-frame clones only, not all of them. The sample shows 350,000 to 500,000 clones, 90% of them seen only once. The TCR was taken from a person between 18 and 65 years old who received the Ad26.COV2.S COVID-19 vaccine or a placebo. V and J are TRBV6-5 and TRBJ1-1, with a weak D call TRBD1 (6 bases). The specimen was peripheral blood, collected in a trial of Ad26.COV2.S vaccine versus placebo. CDR3 residues: CATTTGINTEAFF. As DNA, the CDR3 is TGTGCCACCACAACAGGGATAAACACTGAAGCTTTCTTT.